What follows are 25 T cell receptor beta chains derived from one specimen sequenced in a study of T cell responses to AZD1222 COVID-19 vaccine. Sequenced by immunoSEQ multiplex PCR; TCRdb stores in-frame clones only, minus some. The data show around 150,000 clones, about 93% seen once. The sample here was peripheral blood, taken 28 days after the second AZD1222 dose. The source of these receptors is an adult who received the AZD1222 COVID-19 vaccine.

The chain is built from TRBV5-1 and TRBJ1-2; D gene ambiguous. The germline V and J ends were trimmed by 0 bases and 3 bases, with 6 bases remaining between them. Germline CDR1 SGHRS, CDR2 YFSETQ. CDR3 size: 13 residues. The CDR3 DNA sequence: TGCGCCAGCAGCTTGGGTGATGACTATGGCTACACCTTC. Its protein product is CASSLGDDYGYTF. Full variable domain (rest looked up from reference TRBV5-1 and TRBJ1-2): KAGVTQTPRYLIKTRGQQVTLSCSPISGHRSVSWYQQTPGQGLQFLFEYFSETQRNKGNFPGRFSGRQFSNSRSEMNVSTLELGDSALYLCASSLGDDYGYTFGSGTRLTVV.

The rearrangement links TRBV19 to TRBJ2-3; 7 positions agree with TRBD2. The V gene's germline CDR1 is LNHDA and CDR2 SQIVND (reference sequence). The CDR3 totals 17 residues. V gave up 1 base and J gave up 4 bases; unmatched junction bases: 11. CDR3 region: CASSIVAWAGAADTQYF. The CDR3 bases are TGTGCCAGTAGTATAGTTGCTTGGGCGGGAGCGGCAGATACGCAGTATTTT.

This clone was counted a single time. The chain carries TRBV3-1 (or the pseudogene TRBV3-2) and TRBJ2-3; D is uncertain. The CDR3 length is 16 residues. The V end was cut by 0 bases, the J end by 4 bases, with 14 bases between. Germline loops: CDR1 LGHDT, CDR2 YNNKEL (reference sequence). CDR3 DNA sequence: TGTGCCAGCAGCCAAGAAAGCAGACCTCACCCAGATACGCAGTATTTT. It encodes CASSQESRPHPDTQYF.

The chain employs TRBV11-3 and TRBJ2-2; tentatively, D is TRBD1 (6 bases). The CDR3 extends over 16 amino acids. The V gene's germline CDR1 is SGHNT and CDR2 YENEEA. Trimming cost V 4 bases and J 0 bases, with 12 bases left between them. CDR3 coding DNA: TGTGCCAGCAGCTCACCGGGACAAGCGAACACCGGGGAGCTGTTTTTT. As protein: CASSSPGQANTGELFF. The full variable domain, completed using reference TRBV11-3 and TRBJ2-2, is EAGVVQSPRYKIIEKKQPVAFWCNPISGHNTLYWYLQNLGQGPELLIRYENEEAVDDSQLPKDRFSAERLKGVDSTLKIQPAELGDSAVYLCASSSPGQANTGELFFGEGSRLTVL.

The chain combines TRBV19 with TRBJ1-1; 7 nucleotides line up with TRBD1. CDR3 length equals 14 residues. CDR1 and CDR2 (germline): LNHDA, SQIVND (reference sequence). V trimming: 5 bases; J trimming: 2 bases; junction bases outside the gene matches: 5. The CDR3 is CASSSGGGNTEAFF. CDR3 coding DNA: TGTGCCAGTAGTTCAGGGGGGGGAAACACTGAAGCTTTCTTT.

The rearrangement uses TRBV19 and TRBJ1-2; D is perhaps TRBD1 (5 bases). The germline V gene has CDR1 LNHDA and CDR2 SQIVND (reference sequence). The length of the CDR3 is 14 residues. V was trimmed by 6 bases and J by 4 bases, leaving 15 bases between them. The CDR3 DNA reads TGTGCCAGTAGCGAACTAGGGGAAACCTATGGCTACACCTTC. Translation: CASSELGETYGYTF.

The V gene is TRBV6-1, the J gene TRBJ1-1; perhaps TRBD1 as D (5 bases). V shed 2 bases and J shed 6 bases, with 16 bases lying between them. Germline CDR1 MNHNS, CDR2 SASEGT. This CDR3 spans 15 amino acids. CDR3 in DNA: TGTGCCAGCAGTGAAACAAACAGGAAATGGGCTGAAGCTTTCTTT. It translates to CASSETNRKWAEAFF.

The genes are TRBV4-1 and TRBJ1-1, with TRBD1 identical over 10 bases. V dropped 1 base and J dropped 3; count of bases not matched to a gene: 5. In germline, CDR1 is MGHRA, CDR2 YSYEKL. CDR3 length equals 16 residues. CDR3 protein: CASSQGGGTGDTEAFF. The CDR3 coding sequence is TGCGCCAGCAGCCAAGGAGGGGGGACAGGGGACACTGAAGCTTTCTTT.

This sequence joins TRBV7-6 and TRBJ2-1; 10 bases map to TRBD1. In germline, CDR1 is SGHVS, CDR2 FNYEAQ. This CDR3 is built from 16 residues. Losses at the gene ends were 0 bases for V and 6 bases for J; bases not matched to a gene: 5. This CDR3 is CASSLAAGTGVNEQFF. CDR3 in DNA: TGTGCCAGCAGCTTAGCGGCGGGGACAGGGGTCAATGAGCAGTTCTTC.

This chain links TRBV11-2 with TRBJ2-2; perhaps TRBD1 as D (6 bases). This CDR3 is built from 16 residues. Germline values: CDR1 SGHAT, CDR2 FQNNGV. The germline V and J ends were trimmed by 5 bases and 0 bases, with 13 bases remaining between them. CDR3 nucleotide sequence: TGTGCCAGCAGCCCCAGGGGTTGGGCGAACACCGGGGAGCTGTTTTTT. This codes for CASSPRGWANTGELFF. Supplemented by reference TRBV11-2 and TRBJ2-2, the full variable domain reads EAGVAQSPRYKIIEKRQSVAFWCNPISGHATLYWYQQILGQGPKLLIQFQNNGVVDDSQLPKDRFSAERLKGVDSTLKIQPAKLEDSAVYLCASSPRGWANTGELFFGEGSRLTVL.

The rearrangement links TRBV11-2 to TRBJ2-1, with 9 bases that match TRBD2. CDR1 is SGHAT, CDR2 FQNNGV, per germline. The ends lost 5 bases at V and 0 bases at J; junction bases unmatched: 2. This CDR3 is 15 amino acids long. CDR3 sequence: CASSPGLASYNEQFF. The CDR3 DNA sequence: TGTGCCAGCAGCCCGGGACTAGCCTCCTACAATGAGCAGTTCTTC.

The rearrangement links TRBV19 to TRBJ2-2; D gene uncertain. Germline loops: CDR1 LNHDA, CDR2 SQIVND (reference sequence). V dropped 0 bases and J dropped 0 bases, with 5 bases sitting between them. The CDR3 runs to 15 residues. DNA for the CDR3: TGTGCCAGTAGTATAGATGCTACGAACACCGGGGAGCTGTTTTTT. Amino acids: CASSIDATNTGELFF.

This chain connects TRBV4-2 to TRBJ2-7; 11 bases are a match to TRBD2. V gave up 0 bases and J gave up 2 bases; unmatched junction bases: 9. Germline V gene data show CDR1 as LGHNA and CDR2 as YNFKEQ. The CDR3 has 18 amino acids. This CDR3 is CASSQDLRLAGSPYEQYF. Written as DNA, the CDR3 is TGTGCCAGCAGCCAAGACCTGAGACTAGCGGGATCTCCCTACGAGCAGTACTTC.

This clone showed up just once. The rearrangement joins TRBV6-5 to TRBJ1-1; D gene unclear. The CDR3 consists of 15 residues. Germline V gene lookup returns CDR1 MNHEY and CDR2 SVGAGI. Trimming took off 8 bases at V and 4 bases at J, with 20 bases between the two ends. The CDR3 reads CASLRSRLSFTEAFF. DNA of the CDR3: TGTGCCAGCCTTAGGAGCAGGCTCAGTTTCACTGAAGCTTTCTTT.

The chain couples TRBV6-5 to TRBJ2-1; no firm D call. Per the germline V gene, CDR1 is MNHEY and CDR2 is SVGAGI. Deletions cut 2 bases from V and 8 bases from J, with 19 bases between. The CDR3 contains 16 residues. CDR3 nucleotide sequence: TGTGCCAGCAGTTACGGATTTACAGCCAGCCGGGATGAGCAGTTCTTC. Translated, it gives CASSYGFTASRDEQFF.

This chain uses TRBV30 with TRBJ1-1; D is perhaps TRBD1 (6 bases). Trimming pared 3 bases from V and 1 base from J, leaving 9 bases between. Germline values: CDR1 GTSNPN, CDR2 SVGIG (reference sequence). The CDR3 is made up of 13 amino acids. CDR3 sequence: CAWSQGWNTEAFF. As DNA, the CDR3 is TGTGCCTGGAGCCAGGGGTGGAACACTGAAGCTTTCTTT.

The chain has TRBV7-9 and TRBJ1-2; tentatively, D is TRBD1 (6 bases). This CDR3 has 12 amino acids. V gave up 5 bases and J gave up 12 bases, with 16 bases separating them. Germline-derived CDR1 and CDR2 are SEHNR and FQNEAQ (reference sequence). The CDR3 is CASSPRRDINTF. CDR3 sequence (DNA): TGTGCCAGCAGCCCGAGGAGGGACATCAACACCTTC. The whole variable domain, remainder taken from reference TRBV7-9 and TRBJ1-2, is DTGVSQNPRHKITKRGQNVTFRCDPISEHNRLYWYRQTLGQGPEFLTYFQNEAQLEKSRLLSDRFSAERPKGSFSTLEIQRTEQGDSAMYLCASSPRRDINTFGSGTRLTVV.

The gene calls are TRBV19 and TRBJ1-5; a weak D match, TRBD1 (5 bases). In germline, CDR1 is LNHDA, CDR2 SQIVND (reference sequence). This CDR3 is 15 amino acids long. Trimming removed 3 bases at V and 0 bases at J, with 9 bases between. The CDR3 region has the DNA TGTGCCAGTAGTATTAGACAGATTAGCAATCAGCCCCAGCATTTT. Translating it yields CASSIRQISNQPQHF. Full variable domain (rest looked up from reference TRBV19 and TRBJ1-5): DGGITQSPKYLFRKEGQNVTLSCEQNLNHDAMYWYRQDPGQGLRLIYYSQIVNDFQKGDIAEGYSVSREKKESFPLTVTSAQKNPTAFYLCASSIRQISNQPQHFGDGTRLSIL.

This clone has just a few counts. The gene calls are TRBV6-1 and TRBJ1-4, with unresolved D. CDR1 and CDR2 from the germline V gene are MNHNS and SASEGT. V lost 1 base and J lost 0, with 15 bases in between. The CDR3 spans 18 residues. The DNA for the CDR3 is TGTGCCAGCAGTGAAGAGGCCCCAGAATGGGCAACTAATGAAAAACTGTTTTTT. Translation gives CASSEEAPEWATNEKLFF.

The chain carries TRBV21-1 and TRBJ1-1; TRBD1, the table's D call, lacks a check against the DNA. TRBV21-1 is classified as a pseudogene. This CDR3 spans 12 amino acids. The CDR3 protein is CASSKGGDEAFF. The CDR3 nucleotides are TGTGCCAGCAGCAAAGGGGGCGATGAAGCTTTCTTT.

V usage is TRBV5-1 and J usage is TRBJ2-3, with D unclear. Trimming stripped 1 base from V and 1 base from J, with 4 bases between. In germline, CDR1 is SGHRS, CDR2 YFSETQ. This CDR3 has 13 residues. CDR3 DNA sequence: TGCGCCAGCAGCTTGACCGGCACAGATACGCAGTATTTT. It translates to CASSLTGTDTQYF.

CDR3 coding DNA: TGCGCCAGCGGGACAGGGGTTGGGAATAATTCACCCCTCCACTTT. Amino acid sequence: CASGTGVGNNSPLHF. The chain is built from TRBV5-1 and TRBJ1-6; TRBD1 matches at 10 bases. The length of the CDR3 is 15 residues. V lost 7 bases to trimming and J lost 5 bases; unmatched junction nucleotides: 6. Germline loops: CDR1 SGHRS, CDR2 YFSETQ. Based on the CDR3 plus reference TRBV5-1 and TRBJ1-6, the full variable domain is KAGVTQTPRYLIKTRGQQVTLSCSPISGHRSVSWYQQTPGQGLQFLFEYFSETQRNKGNFPGRFSGRQFSNSRSEMNVSTLELGDSALYLCASGTGVGNNSPLHFGNGTRLTVT.

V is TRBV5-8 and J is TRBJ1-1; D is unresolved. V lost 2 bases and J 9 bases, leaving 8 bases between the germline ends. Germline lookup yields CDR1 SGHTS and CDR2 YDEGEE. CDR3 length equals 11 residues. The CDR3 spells CASSFPPQAFF. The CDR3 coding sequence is TGTGCCAGCAGCTTCCCACCCCAAGCTTTCTTT.

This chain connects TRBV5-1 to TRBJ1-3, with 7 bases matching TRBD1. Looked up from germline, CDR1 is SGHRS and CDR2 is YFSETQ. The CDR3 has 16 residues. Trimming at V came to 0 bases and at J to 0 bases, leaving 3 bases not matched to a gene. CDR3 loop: CASSLAGTVSGNTIYF. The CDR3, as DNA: TGCGCCAGCAGCTTGGCCGGGACAGTCTCTGGAAACACCATATATTTT.

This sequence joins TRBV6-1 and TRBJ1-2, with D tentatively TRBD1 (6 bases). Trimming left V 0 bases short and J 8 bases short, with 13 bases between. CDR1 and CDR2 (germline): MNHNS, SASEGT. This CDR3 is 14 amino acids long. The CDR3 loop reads CASSEALRTEGYTF. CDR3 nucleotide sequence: TGTGCCAGCAGTGAAGCGTTGAGGACAGAAGGCTACACCTTC.